These 6 T cell receptor beta chains originate from one sample sequenced in a study of cytomegalovirus exposure and HLA in healthy donors. Use of 60 Vbeta and 13 Jbeta primers characterized the PCR. Profiling relied on immunoSEQ multiplex PCR, and the TCRdb table lists in-frame clones only, not all of them. Of 150,000 to 200,000 clones listed, around 80% are singletons. Sequencing was performed on PBMCs. These receptors were obtained from a woman aged 30 to 39 in good health and CMV-seropositive.

The CDR3: CASSHPGQGLEAFF. In DNA form, the CDR3 reads TGCGCCAGCAGCCATCCGGGACAGGGGCTTGAAGCTTTCTTT. This chain joins TRBV4-1 and TRBJ1-1, with 10 bases identical to TRBD1. Per the germline V gene, CDR1 is MGHRA and CDR2 is YSYEKL. V was clipped by 3 bases and J by 7 bases; unmatched bases: 5. This CDR3 has 14 amino acids.

This CDR3 is CASNGAGGAQYF. The DNA for the CDR3 is TGTGCCAGCAACGGGGCGGGAGGGGCCCAGTACTTC. The rearrangement links TRBV25-1 to TRBJ2-5; 9 bases are shared with TRBD2. Germline CDR1 reads MGHDK; CDR2 reads SYGVNS. The J segment lost 9 bases and the V segment lost 7 bases, leaving 6 bases of the junction unmatched. CDR3 length equals 12 residues.

This chain links TRBV6-1 with TRBJ1-3, with unresolved D. Germline V gene lookup returns CDR1 MNHNS and CDR2 SASEGT. This CDR3 has 14 amino acids. Trimming removed 6 bases at V and 1 base at J, with 10 bases between. This CDR3 reads CASRPLESGNTIYF. CDR3 coding DNA: TGTGCCAGCAGACCTCTCGAGTCTGGAAACACCATATATTTT.

V is TRBV15 and J is TRBJ2-2, with 7 bases matching TRBD1. The germline gives CDR1 LNHNV, CDR2 YYDKDF (reference sequence). CDR3 length: 15 residues. V lost 6 bases, J lost 0 bases, and 4 bases stayed unmatched. The CDR3 sequence is CATRTGQPNTGELFF. The CDR3 DNA is TGTGCCACCAGGACGGGACAGCCGAACACCGGGGAGCTGTTTTTT.

The chain recombines TRBV28 with TRBJ2-7, with 9 positions matching TRBD2. Germline-derived CDR1 and CDR2 are MDHEN and SYDVKM. This CDR3 has 14 residues. Trimming cost V 8 bases and J 2 bases; bases outside gene matches: 7. Here the CDR3 DNA reads TGTGCCAGCGATAATAGCGGGAGTCCCTACGAGCAGTACTTC. It yields the protein CASDNSGSPYEQYF. The complete variable domain, with remaining parts taken from reference TRBV28 and TRBJ2-7, reads DVKVTQSSRYLVKRTGEKVFLECVQDMDHENMFWYRQDPGLGLRLIYFSYDVKMKEKGDIPEGYSVSREKKERFSLILESASTNQTSMYLCASDNSGSPYEQYFGPGTRLTVT.

V is TRBV4-1 and J is TRBJ1-2; D is uncertain. The V end was cut by 1 base, the J end by 1 base, with 13 bases between. This CDR3 is built from 16 residues. Germline values: CDR1 MGHRA, CDR2 YSYEKL. This CDR3 is CASSQVYTDLNYGYTF. The CDR3, as DNA: TGCGCCAGCAGCCAAGTGTACACAGACCTTAACTATGGCTACACCTTC.